Listed below are T cell receptor beta chains from one sample, sequenced in a study of molecular identifiers for immune sequencing clone quantification. TCRdb re-called the PCR reads through MiXCR, storing one row per CDR3 protein. The profile shows more than 550,000 distinct CDR3 sequences, roughly 25% of them singletons. Sample: naive CD8+ T cells from blood, with Jurkat cell RNA spiked in. All receptors come from a human donor in good health. Some libraries in this study had Jurkat cell RNA spiked in. Both conserved end residues are part of each CDR3. The order of the fields is D gene, V gene, clone size, CDR3 length, J gene, CDR3 DNA, CDR3 protein. The D gene is left open where the match is weak. A row's size may be missing; if present it is once, few, many or a size class.

-	TRBV27	few	14	TRBJ2-6	TGTGCCAGCAGTTTAATAGATGGGGCCAACGTCCTGACTTTC	CASSLIDGANVLTF
-	TRBV19	many	12	TRBJ2-2	TGTGCCAGTAGCATGGGGAGCGGGGAGCTGTTTTTT	CASSMGSGELFF
TRBD1	TRBV4-2	-	17	TRBJ2-2	TGTGCCAGCAGCCCTACTCCCGGGACAGGGTCCACCGGGGAGCTGTTTTTT	CASSPTPGTGSTGELFF
-	TRBV4-1	few	14	TRBJ2-7	TGCGCCAGCAGCCAAGCGGGAGTGGGCTACGAGCAGTACTTC	CASSQAGVGYEQYF
TRBD2	TRBV7-9	few	15	TRBJ2-3	TGTGCCAGCACCATTCCTAGCGGAAGCACAGATACGCAGTATTTT	CASTIPSGSTDTQYF
TRBD1	TRBV30	many	13	TRBJ2-7	TGTGCCGGGGACGAGGGACAGACCTACGAGCAGTACTTC	CAGDEGQTYEQYF
TRBD2	TRBV20-1	many	15	TRBJ2-3	TGCAGTGCTAAGACTAGCGGGGGGACCATGAATACGCAGTATTTT	CSAKTSGGTMNTQYF
TRBD2	TRBV20-1	many	15	TRBJ2-7	TGCAGTGCTAGAGATTTCGCTAGCGGTACTTACGAGCAGTACTTC	CSARDFASGTYEQYF
TRBD1	TRBV6-5	-	16	TRBJ2-3	TGTGCCAGCAGTTACCTGACAGGGGGCGGAACAGATACGCAGTATTTT	CASSYLTGGGTDTQYF
-	TRBV30	many	14	TRBJ2-3	TGTGCCTGGGCCGGGATCTTGGGCACAGATACGCAGTATTTT	CAWAGILGTDTQYF
TRBD1	TRBV25-1	-	18	TRBJ1-5	TGTGCCAGCAGTGAAGATTTCAGGCAGGGGGCGAAAGATCAGCCCCAGCATTTT	CASSEDFRQGAKDQPQHF
-	TRBV6-5	many	14	TRBJ2-7	TGTGCCAGCAGTTATGGCTCCGGAGCGTACGAGCAGTACTTC	CASSYGSGAYEQYF
TRBD2	TRBV4-1	few	17	TRBJ2-4	TGCGCCAGCAGCCAGGACGGTAGCGGGACCCCTCACGGCATTCAGTACTTC	CASSQDGSGTPHGIQYF
TRBD2	TRBV12-3/TRBV12-4	many	15	TRBJ2-7	TGTGCCAGCAGTGGGACTAGCGGGAGTCCCTACGAGCAGTACTTC	CASSGTSGSPYEQYF
TRBD1	TRBV19	-	16	TRBJ1-1	TGTGCCAGTAGTGCCATTGGACAGGGGGTAAACACTGAAGCTTTCTTT	CASSAIGQGVNTEAFF
-	TRBV20-1	-	16	TRBJ2-2	TGCAGTGCTAGAGATCAGTGGGGTCCGAACACCGGGGAGCTGTTTTTT	CSARDQWGPNTGELFF
-	TRBV13	many	13	TRBJ2-2	TGTGCCAGCCAGAGGGCGAACACCGGGGAGCTGTTTTTT	CASQRANTGELFF
-	TRBV5-4	many	15	TRBJ1-1	TGTGCCAGCAGCTTGTTGGGCCACCAGAACACTGAAGCTTTCTTT	CASSLLGHQNTEAFF
TRBD1	TRBV12-3/TRBV12-4	-	17	TRBJ2-4	TGTGCCAGCAGTTTCGGGGACAGGGCGGATTCCAAAAACATTCAGTACTTC	CASSFGDRADSKNIQYF
-	TRBV29-1	-	16	TRBJ1-4	TGCAGCGTGGGAGACCCTGACTTGGCAACTAATGAAAAACTGTTTTTT	CSVGDPDLATNEKLFF
-	TRBV2	-	15	TRBJ2-3	TGTGCCAGCCCCGGGGTCTTTCCTAGCGCAGATACGCAGTATTTT	CASPGVFPSADTQYF
-	TRBV7-8	-	15	TRBJ2-5	TGTGCCGGCAGCTTAGTCCGGGGAGTCCAAGAGACCCAGTACTTC	CAGSLVRGVQETQYF
-	TRBV20-1	few	15	TRBJ2-3	TGCAGTGCTAGTGGGGACTGGAGAGACACAGATACGCAGTATTTT	CSASGDWRDTDTQYF
-	TRBV12-3/TRBV12-4	-	14	TRBJ2-2	TGTGCCAGCAGTCCCTACGGGACGTTGGGGGAGCTGTTTTTT	CASSPYGTLGELFF
-	TRBV4-3	few	15	TRBJ1-5	TGCGCCAGCAGCCAGGCCTTATTGGGGGATCAGCCCCAGCATTTT	CASSQALLGDQPQHF
-	TRBV20-1	-	13	TRBJ2-2	TGCAGTGCAAGGGAGGCCTACACCGGGGAGCTGTTTTTT	CSAREAYTGELFF
-	TRBV24-1	many	13	TRBJ2-3	TGTGCCACCAGTGACCTGGATCCGATGACGCAGTATTTT	CATSDLDPMTQYF
TRBD2	TRBV7-6	-	13	TRBJ2-7	TGTGCCAGCGGCGGGGGGTCCTCATACGGGCAGTACTTC	CASGGGSSYGQYF
TRBD1	TRBV14	few	20	TRBJ2-6	TGTGCCAGCAGCCAAGCAAAGGGCAGGACAGGGCTCTCTGGGGCCAACGTCCTGACTTTC	CASSQAKGRTGLSGANVLTF
-	TRBV7-6	many	13	TRBJ2-5	TGTGCCAGCAGCTTAACCGGCGGTGAGACCCAGTACTTC	CASSLTGGETQYF
-	TRBV20-1	-	13	TRBJ1-1	TGCAGTGCTACTCGGGCAGTGAACACTGAAGCTTTCTTT	CSATRAVNTEAFF
-	TRBV12-3/TRBV12-4	-	16	TRBJ2-5	TGTGCCAGCAGTTTAGTGGAATCAAACCTACAAGAGACCCAGTACTTC	CASSLVESNLQETQYF
-	TRBV6-2/TRBV6-3	many	13	TRBJ1-1	TGTGCCAGCAGCATAGCCTGGGGCACTGAAGCTTTCTTT	CASSIAWGTEAFF
TRBD1	TRBV29-1	-	15	TRBJ1-3	TGCAGCGCCACTCGCAGGGGGGTCGCTGGAAACACCATATATTTT	CSATRRGVAGNTIYF
-	TRBV6-2/TRBV6-3	many	15	TRBJ1-1	TGTGCCAGCAGTTCTCCTAATTATTTGCGCACTGAAGCTTTCTTT	CASSSPNYLRTEAFF
-	TRBV4-1	-	15	TRBJ2-7	TGCGCCAGCAGCCAAGGAGAGGCCAGTTCCTACGAGCAGTACTTC	CASSQGEASSYEQYF
TRBD1	TRBV7-6	-	14	TRBJ2-5	TGTGCCAGCAGCCATCAGGGGGACCAAGAGACCCAGTACTTC	CASSHQGDQETQYF
TRBD1	TRBV20-1	-	17	TRBJ2-7	TGCAGTGCTAGGGACGACCGGGGACAGTTCCTATCCTACGAGCAGTACTTC	CSARDDRGQFLSYEQYF
TRBD2	TRBV11-2	-	17	TRBJ2-1	TGTGCCAGCAGGAATAACTTCGGGACTAGTTCCTACAATGAGCAGTTCTTC	CASRNNFGTSSYNEQFF
TRBD2	TRBV6-6	-	21	TRBJ2-3	TGTGCCAGCAGTTACACTTCAGTACCTAGCGGGGGGGCTTATAGCACAGATACGCAGTATTTT	CASSYTSVPSGGAYSTDTQYF
-	TRBV5-6	-	18	TRBJ1-5	TGTGCCAGCAGCACCACCACCGAGGGAAGAGGGCACAATCAGCCCCAGCGTTTT	CASSTTTEGRGHNQPQRF
-	TRBV29-1	many	15	TRBJ2-3	TGCAGCGTTGGGGCGTTGGGGGGGCACACAGATACGCAGTATTTT	CSVGALGGHTDTQYF
-	TRBV4-3	many	16	TRBJ1-4	TGCGCCAGCAGCCAAGCAGTCCGGGGGTCATACGAAAAACTGTTTTTT	CASSQAVRGSYEKLFF
TRBD2	TRBV20-1	-	17	TRBJ2-7	TGCAGTGCTAGAGCTTACGCGGACAGCGGGGGCGGCGACGAGCAGTACTTC	CSARAYADSGGGDEQYF
-	TRBV4-3	-	13	TRBJ2-3	TGCGCCAGCAGCCAAGGGGGCACAGATACGCGGTATTTT	CASSQGGTDTRYF
TRBD1	TRBV7-2	-	17	TRBJ1-1	TGTGCCAGCAGCCGTCGGACAGGGGGCTTCATGAACACTGAAGCTTTCTTT	CASSRRTGGFMNTEAFF
-	TRBV30	few	13	TRBJ2-5	TGTGCCTGGTTATCTTCGGGTTGGGAGACCCAGTACTTC	CAWLSSGWETQYF
-	TRBV28	few	14	TRBJ2-5	TGTGCCAGCAGGTACACGCGGACGTGGGAGACCCAGTACTTC	CASRYTRTWETQYF
-	TRBV30	many	14	TRBJ2-7	TGTGCCTGGACCCTTGCCGCTCGCCCCTACGAGCAGTACTTC	CAWTLAARPYEQYF
-	TRBV19	many	14	TRBJ1-6	TGTGCCAGTAGTATCTCGGGGGATAGTTCACCCCTCCACTTT	CASSISGDSSPLHF
-	TRBV7-9	few	16	TRBJ2-6	TGTGCCAGCAGCCTATCGCCCGGCTCTGGGGCCAACGTCCCGACTTTC	CASSLSPGSGANVPTF
TRBD2	TRBV11-2	many	16	TRBJ2-3	TGTGCCAGCAGCTTCGAAGGACTAGCGGGATCAGATACGCAGTATTTT	CASSFEGLAGSDTQYF